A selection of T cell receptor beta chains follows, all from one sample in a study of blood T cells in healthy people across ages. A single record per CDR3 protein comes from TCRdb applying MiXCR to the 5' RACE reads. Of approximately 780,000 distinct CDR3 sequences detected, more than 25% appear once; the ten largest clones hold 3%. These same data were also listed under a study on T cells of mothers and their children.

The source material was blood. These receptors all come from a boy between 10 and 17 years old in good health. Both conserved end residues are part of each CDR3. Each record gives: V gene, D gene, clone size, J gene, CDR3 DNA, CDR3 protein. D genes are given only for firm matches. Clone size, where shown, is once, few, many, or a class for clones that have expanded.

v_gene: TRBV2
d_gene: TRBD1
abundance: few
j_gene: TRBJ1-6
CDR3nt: TGTGCCAGCAGGACGGGGACAGGGGGAGAATCACCCCTCCACTTT
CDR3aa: CASRTGTGGESPLHF

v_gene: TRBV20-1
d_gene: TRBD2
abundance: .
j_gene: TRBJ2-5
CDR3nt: TGCAGTGCTCTCACTAGCGGGGCGTACCAAGAGACCCAGTACTTC
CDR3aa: CSALTSGAYQETQYF

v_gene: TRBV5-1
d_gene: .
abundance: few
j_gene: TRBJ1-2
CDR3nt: TGCGCCAGCAGCCCTGGGGAGGGGCTCAACTATGGCTACACCTTC
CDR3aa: CASSPGEGLNYGYTF

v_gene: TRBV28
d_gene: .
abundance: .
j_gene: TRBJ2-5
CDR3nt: TGTGCCAGCAGTTTCCCCGGGAGAGTACAAGAGACCCAGTACTTC
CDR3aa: CASSFPGRVQETQYF

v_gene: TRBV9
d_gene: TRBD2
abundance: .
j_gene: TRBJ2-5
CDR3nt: TGTGCCAGCAGCGTAGGGGCGGGGGGAGAGACGCAAGAGACCCAGTACTTC
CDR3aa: CASSVGAGGETQETQYF

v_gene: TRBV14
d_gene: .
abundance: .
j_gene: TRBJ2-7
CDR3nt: TGTGCCAGCAGCCCCCCAAGTGCAGCCCCACCCCACGAGCAGTACTTC
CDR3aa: CASSPPSAAPPHEQYF

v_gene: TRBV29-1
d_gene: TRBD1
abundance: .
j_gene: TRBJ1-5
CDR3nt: TGCAGCGTTGAAGGGGACAGCCCCTATCAGCCCCAGCATTTT
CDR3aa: CSVEGDSPYQPQHF

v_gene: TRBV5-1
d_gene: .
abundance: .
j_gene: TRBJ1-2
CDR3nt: TGCGCCAGCAGCTTTCAGGTCCGGCAGCCCTATGGCTACACCTTC
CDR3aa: CASSFQVRQPYGYTF

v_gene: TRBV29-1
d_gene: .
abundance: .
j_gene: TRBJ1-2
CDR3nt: TGCAGCGTTGACCTAGGGGGGAACTATGGCTACACCTTC
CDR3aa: CSVDLGGNYGYTF

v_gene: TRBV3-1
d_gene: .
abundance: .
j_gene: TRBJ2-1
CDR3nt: TGTGCCAGCAGCCCCACAACTAGCACCGAGCAGTTCTTC
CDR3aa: CASSPTTSTEQFF

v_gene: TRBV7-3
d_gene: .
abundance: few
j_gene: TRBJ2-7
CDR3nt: TGTGCCAGCAGCCCTACAGGGCTCCACGAGCAGTACTTC
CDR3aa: CASSPTGLHEQYF

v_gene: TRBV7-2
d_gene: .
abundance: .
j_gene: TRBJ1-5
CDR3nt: TGTGCCAGCAGCTTAAACGCAGGGCCTTATAGCAATCAGCCCCAGCATTTT
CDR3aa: CASSLNAGPYSNQPQHF

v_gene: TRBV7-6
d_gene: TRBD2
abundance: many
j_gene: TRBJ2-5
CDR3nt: TGCGCCAGCAGCTTGGGCGGGGGGCCTCTCCAAGAGACCCAGTACTTC
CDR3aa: CASSLGGGPLQETQYF

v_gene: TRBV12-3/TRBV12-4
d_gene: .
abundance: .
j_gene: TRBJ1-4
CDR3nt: TGTGCCATCACAGTTTGGTCTAATGAAAAACTGTTTTTT
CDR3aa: CAITVWSNEKLFF

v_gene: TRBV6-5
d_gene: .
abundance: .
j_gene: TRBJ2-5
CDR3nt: TGTGCCAGCAGTTACTCGCCCCAGAGGGAGACCCAGTACTTC
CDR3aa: CASSYSPQRETQYF

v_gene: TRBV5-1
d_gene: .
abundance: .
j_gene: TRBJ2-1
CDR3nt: TGCGCCAGCAGCACCGGAGACAGCAATACCAATGAGCAGTTCTTC
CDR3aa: CASSTGDSNTNEQFF

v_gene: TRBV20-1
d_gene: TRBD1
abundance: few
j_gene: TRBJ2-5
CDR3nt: TGCAGTGTTCGCGCCGACAGGGCGCAAGAGACCCAGTACTTC
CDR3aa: CSVRADRAQETQYF

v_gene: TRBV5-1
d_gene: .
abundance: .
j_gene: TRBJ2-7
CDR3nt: TGCGCCAGCAGCTCCTGGACAACGCACTACGAGCAGTACTTC
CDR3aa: CASSSWTTHYEQYF

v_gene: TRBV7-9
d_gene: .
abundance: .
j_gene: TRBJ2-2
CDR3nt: TGTGCCAGCAGCTCCCACCGAACAACTAACACCGGGGAGCTGTTTTTT
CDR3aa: CASSSHRTTNTGELFF

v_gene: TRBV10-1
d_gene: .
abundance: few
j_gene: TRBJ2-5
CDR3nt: TGCGCCAGCAGTGATACTCCGGGGCAACAGGAGACCCAGTACTTC
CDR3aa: CASSDTPGQQETQYF

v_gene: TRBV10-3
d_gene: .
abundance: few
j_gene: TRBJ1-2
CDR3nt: TGTGCCACCTCCCTGGGGGATGGCTACACCTTC
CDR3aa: CATSLGDGYTF

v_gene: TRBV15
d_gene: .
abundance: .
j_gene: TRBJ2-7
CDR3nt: TGTGCCACCAGCAGGGACAGCTTCTCCTACGAGCAGTACTTC
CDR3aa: CATSRDSFSYEQYF

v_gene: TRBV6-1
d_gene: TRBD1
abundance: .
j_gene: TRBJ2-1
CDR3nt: TGTGCCAGCAGGGCGGACAGGGCAGGCAATGAGCAGTTCTTC
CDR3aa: CASRADRAGNEQFF

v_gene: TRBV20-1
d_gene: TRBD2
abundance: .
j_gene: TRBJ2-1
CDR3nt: TGCAGTGCTAGTGGCCTAGCGGGCTACAATGAGCAGTTCTTC
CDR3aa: CSASGLAGYNEQFF

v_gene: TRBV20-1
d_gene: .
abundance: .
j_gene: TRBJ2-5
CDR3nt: TGCAGTGCTAGAGATCACGTCAGGATGGGGTTTCGGGAGACCCAGTACTTC
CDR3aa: CSARDHVRMGFRETQYF

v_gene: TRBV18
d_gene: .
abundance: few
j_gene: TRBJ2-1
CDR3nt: TGTGCCAGCTCACCCCGTACCTTAGGACTCTCAGGCAATGAGCAGTTCTTC
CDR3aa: CASSPRTLGLSGNEQFF

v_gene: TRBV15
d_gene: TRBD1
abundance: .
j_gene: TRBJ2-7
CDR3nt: TGTGCCACCAGCAGAGAGGACAGGGGCCACGAGCAGTACTTC
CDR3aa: CATSREDRGHEQYF

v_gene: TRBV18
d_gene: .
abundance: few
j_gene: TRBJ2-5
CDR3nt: TGTGCCAGCTCACCAGGGGCCCTTGGGGAGCAGTACTTC
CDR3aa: CASSPGALGEQYF

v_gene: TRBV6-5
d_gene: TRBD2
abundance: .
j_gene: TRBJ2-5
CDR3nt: TGTGCCAGCAGTCCAATAACCGGGACTAGGGAATTCTTC
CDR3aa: CASSPITGTREFF

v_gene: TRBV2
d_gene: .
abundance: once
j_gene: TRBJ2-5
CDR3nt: TGTGCCAGCCAGAGAGCCAGGCAAGAGACCCAGTACTTC
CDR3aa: CASQRARQETQYF